This TCR beta chain was identified during a study of OX40 agonist ivuxolimab in advanced cancers. General observations from the study: At doses 0.1 to 3.0 mg/kg, CD4+ and CD8+ clones expanded.

Libraries were prepared by immunoSEQ multiplex PCR; TCRdb keeps only in-frame clonotypes and omits some of them. The sample lists approximately 64,000 clones; 88% were seen once. This clone was seen only once. Antigen: not known. Germline CDR1 is SGHAT and CDR2 is FQNNGV. V lost 5 bases and J lost 8, with 12 bases in between. The CDR3 extends over 13 amino acids. Sequenced material: CD4+ or CD8+ T cells sorted from blood, taken in a trial of the OX40 agonist ivuxolimab. The receptor was derived from an adult with an advanced solid tumor such as melanoma, head and neck, liver or kidney cancer. This chain joins TRBV11-2 and TRBJ1-4; no reliable D call. The CDR3 protein is CASSPGVGEKLFF. The CDR3 region has the DNA TGTGCCAGCAGCCCGGGCGTTGGCGAAAAACTGTTTTTT.